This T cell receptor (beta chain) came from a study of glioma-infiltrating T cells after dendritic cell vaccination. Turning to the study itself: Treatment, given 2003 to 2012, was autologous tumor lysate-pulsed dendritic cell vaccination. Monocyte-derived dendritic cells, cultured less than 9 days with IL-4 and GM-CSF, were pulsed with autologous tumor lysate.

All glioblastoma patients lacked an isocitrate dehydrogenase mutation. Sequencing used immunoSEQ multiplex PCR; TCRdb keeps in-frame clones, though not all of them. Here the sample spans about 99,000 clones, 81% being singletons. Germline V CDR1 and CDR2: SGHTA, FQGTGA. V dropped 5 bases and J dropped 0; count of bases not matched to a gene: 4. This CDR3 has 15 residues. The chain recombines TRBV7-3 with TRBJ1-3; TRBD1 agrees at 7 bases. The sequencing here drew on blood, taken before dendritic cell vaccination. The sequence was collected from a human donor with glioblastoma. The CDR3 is CASSPDRDSGNTIYF. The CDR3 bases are TGTGCCAGCAGCCCAGACAGGGACTCTGGAAACACCATATATTTT.